This TCR beta chain derives from a study of cytomegalovirus exposure and HLA in healthy donors. This clone was picked up a small number of times. Its antigen is undetermined. Overall study findings and caveats: The CMV antigen specificity of a few CMV-associated chains was confirmed through in vitro analysis. Overall, around 160 TCR beta chains were annotated as cytomegalovirus-associated.

The primer mix had 60 Vbeta and 13 Jbeta primers. Profiling relied on immunoSEQ multiplex PCR, and the TCRdb table lists in-frame clones only, not all of them. Of roughly 120,000 clones listed, 73% were seen once; the top ten hold around 4.8%. This CDR3 has 16 amino acids. Germline V lookup: CDR1 MNHEY, CDR2 SMNVEV (reference sequence). Trimming removed 7 bases at V and 4 bases at J, with 17 bases between. Sequencing was done on a sample of PBMCs. The chain employs TRBV27 and TRBJ2-6, with D perhaps TRBD1 (6 bases). The clonotype comes from a man aged 60 to 69 in good health and CMV-seropositive. The CDR3 DNA is TGTGCCAGCACCCTCAACAGGGTCTCCGGGGCCAACGTCCTGACTTTC. Amino acids: CASTLNRVSGANVLTF.